These 10 T cell receptor beta chains came from one sample sequenced in a study of shared clonotypes between healthy human individuals. Repertoires were generated with immunoSEQ multiplex PCR, while TCRdb's copy carries only in-frame clones and drops some. The data hold under 2,500,000 clones, with more than 90% observed a single time. Sample: naive CD4+ T cells sorted from blood. Subset denoted: CD45RA+ positively selected. The source of these receptors is a man between 18 and 29 years old in good health.

This chain uses TRBV27 with TRBJ2-7; 10 bases are a match to TRBD2. This CDR3 is 14 amino acids long. Trimming removed 3 bases from V and 4 bases from J; junction bases left unmatched: 3. In germline, CDR1 is MNHEY, CDR2 SMNVEV (reference sequence). The CDR3 reads CASSFVAGGYEQYF. The CDR3 DNA is TGTGCCAGCAGTTTTGTAGCGGGAGGATACGAGCAGTACTTC.

For this clone: Other DNA variants within this sample encode the same CDR3. The J gene is TRBJ1-5, the V gene TRBV19, with TRBD1 identical over 9 bases. This CDR3 has 14 residues. After removal of 6 bases from V and 4 bases from J, the junction contained 4 bases not matched to a gene. Germline V gene sequence: CDR1 LNHDA, CDR2 SQIVND (reference sequence). CDR3 DNA sequence: TGTGCCAGTAGCGAGACAGGGGGTAATCAGCCCCAGCATTTT. Translating it yields CASSETGGNQPQHF.

The chain links TRBV14 to TRBJ1-3, with D unclear. The CDR3 sequence is 15 residues long. The V and J ends lost 0 bases and 0 bases respectively, with 6 bases between them. Germline V gene data show CDR1 as SGHDN and CDR2 as FVKESK. In DNA, the CDR3 is TGTGCCAGCAGCCAAGATGATTTCTCTGGAAACACCATATATTTT. It codes for CASSQDDFSGNTIYF.

This chain links TRBV6-1 with TRBJ1-4; 9 bases line up with TRBD1. The CDR3 has 15 residues. The V gene end was trimmed by 4 bases and the J gene end by 8 bases; junction bases not matched to a gene: 8. The germline CDR1 and CDR2 sequences are MNHNS and SASEGT. In DNA form, the CDR3 reads TGTGCCAGCAGTGTCCGGGACAGGGAATGGGAAAAACTGTTTTTT. Translating it yields CASSVRDREWEKLFF.

The count of this clone is one. V gene TRBV29-1 combines with J gene TRBJ1-5, with 8 bases identical to TRBD1. This CDR3 comprises 16 residues. In germline, CDR1 is SQVTM, CDR2 ANQGSEA. V was pared by 6 bases and J by 0 bases, with 10 bases of the junction left unmatched. This CDR3 is CSVGQGAFYSNQPQHF. CDR3 DNA sequence: TGCAGCGTAGGACAGGGCGCCTTCTATAGCAATCAGCCCCAGCATTTT.

V gene TRBV11-2 combines with J gene TRBJ2-7, with a tentative D call TRBD1 (6 bases). The germline V gene has CDR1 SGHAT and CDR2 FQNNGV. Between the trimmed V and J ends, which lost 2 bases and 4 bases, there was a span of 21 bases. The CDR3 spans 17 residues. As DNA, the CDR3 is TGTGCCAGCAGCTTAAACGGGGCTGTGGGGGCCCGATACGAGCAGTACTTC. This translates into CASSLNGAVGARYEQYF.

The chain carries TRBV30 and TRBJ1-2, with 9 bases aligning to TRBD1. The CDR3 sequence is 14 residues long. The V gene end was trimmed by 2 bases and the J gene end by 4 bases; junction bases not matched to a gene: 5. The germline V gene has CDR1 GTSNPN and CDR2 SVGIG (reference sequence). CDR3 in DNA: TGTGCCTGGAGTCGGGACAGGGCCAGCTATGGCTACACCTTC. Encoded protein: CAWSRDRASYGYTF.

The V gene is TRBV4-3, the J gene TRBJ1-4, with TRBD1 as a possible D gene (5 bases). The CDR3 consists of 17 residues. The germline V and J ends were trimmed by 0 bases and 3 bases, with 14 bases remaining between them. The germline gives CDR1 LGHNA, CDR2 YSLEER. The CDR3 nucleotides are TGCGCCAGCAGCCAAGAATTCCAGGGCATAGCTAATGAAAAACTGTTTTTT. The encoded protein is CASSQEFQGIANEKLFF.

The chain is built from TRBV29-1 and TRBJ2-1; 10 bases map to TRBD1. Trimming at V came to 6 bases and at J to 3 bases, leaving 5 bases not matched to a gene. The CDR3 loop spans 14 amino acids. CDR1 SQVTM and CDR2 ANQGSEA come from the germline V gene. This CDR3 is CSVTGGSFYNEQFF. The DNA for the CDR3 is TGCAGCGTGACAGGGGGCTCTTTCTACAATGAGCAGTTCTTC.

This chain connects TRBV7-7 to TRBJ2-1; 9 bases are a match to TRBD2. The length of the CDR3 is 15 residues. Germline CDR1 is SSHAT and CDR2 is FNYEAQ (reference sequence). In DNA form, the CDR3 reads TGTGCTATCTCTCAGGGACTAGCTTCTCACAATGAGCAGTTCTTC. Protein product: CAISQGLASHNEQFF. Full variable domain (missing parts from reference TRBV7-7 and TRBJ2-1): GAGVSQSPRYKVTKRGQDVTLRCDPISSHATLYWYQQALGQGPEFLTYFNYEAQPDKSGLPSDRFSAERPEGSISTLTIQRTEQRDSAMYRCAISQGLASHNEQFFGPGTRLTVL.